This T cell receptor beta chain was identified in a study of blood T cell repertoires in COVID-19. Study in general: COVID-19 samples, acute and convalescent, were from the United States, Italy and Spain. PBMCs, B-cell-depleted T cells, or T cells were the source of the cDNA or gDNA that made up the material.

The CDR3 contains 15 residues. Germline CDR1 is ENHRY and CDR2 is SYGVKD. Trimming removed 3 bases from V and 10 bases from J, with 19 bases in between. Only a few counts were recorded for this clone. Measured with immunoSEQ multiplex PCR; TCRdb has only the in-frame clones, and not every one. The sample consists of about 59,000 clones, about four fifths of them appearing once. The clonotype comes from a woman of 80 years or more with acute or convalescent COVID-19. The sample comprised peripheral blood. V and J are TRBV10-3 and TRBJ2-1, with TRBD2 as a possible D gene (7 bases). The CDR3 DNA sequence: TGTGCCATCAGTGATTCGGGGGGCCCGCCAGGGGAGCAGTTCTTC. Protein: CAISDSGGPPGEQFF.